What follows describes a single T cell receptor beta chain. These data belong to a study of blood T cell repertoires in COVID-19. This table comes from immunoSEQ multiplex PCR, and its TCRdb copy is limited to in-frame clones, with some not included. The repertoire holds some 110,000 clones, with 82% as singletons. With 5 bases clipped from V and 8 bases from J, the junction kept 15 bases outside the gene matches. Germline CDR1 and CDR2: MNHEY and SMNVEV (reference sequence). The CDR3 runs to 17 residues. The receptor was derived from a man between 65 and 80 years old with acute or convalescent COVID-19. Sequenced sample: peripheral blood. The rearrangement joins TRBV27 to TRBJ2-2; TRBD1 agrees at 9 bases. The CDR3 reads CASSVGTGTGPRGELFF. DNA for the CDR3: TGTGCCAGCAGTGTGGGGACAGGGACCGGGCCCAGAGGGGAGCTGTTTTTT.